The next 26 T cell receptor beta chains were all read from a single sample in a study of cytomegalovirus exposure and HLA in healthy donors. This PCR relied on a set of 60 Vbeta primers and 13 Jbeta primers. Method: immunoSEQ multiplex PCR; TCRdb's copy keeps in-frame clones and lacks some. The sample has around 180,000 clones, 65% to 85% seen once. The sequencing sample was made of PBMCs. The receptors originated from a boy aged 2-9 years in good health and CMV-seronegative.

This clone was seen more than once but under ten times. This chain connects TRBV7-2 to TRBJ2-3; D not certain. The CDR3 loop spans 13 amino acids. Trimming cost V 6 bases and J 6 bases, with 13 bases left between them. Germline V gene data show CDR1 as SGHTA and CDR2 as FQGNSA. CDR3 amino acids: CASSSRSEDTQYF. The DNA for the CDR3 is TGTGCCAGCAGTTCCCGGAGTGAGGATACGCAGTATTTT. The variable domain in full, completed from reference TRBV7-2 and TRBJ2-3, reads GAGVSQSPSNKVTEKGKDVELRCDPISGHTALYWYRQSLGQGLEFLIYFQGNSAPDKSGLPSDRFSAERTGGSVSTLTIQRTQQEDSAVYLCASSSRSEDTQYFGPGTRLTVL.

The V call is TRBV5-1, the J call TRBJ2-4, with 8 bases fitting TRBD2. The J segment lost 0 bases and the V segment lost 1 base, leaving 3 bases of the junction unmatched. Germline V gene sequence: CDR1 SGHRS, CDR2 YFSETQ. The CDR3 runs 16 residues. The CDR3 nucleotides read TGCGCCAGCAGCTTGACTAGCGGATTAGCCAAAAACATTCAGTACTTC. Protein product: CASSLTSGLAKNIQYF.

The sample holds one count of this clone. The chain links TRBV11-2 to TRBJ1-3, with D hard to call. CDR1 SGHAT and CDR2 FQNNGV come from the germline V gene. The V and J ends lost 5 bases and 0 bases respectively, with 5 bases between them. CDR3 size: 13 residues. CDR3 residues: CASSPSSGNTIYF. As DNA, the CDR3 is TGTGCCAGCAGCCCGAGCTCTGGAAACACCATATATTTT.

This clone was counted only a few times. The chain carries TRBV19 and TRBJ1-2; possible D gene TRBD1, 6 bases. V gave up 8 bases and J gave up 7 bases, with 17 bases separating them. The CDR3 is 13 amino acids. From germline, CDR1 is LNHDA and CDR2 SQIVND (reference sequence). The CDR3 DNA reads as TGTGCCAGTCAAGGGTGGGGGCCGTCTGGCTACACCTTC. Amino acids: CASQGWGPSGYTF.

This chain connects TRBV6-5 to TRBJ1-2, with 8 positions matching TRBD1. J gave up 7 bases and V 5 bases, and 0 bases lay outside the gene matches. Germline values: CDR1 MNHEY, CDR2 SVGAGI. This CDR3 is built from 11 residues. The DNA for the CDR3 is TGTGCCAGCAGTGACAGGGGTGGCTACACCTTC. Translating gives CASSDRGGYTF.

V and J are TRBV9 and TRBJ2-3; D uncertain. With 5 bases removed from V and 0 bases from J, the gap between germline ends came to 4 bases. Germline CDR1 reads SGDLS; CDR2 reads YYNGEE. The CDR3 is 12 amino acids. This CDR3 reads CASSRSTDTQYF. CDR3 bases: TGTGCCAGCAGTCGGAGCACAGATACGCAGTATTTT. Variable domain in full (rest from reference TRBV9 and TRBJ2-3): DSGVTQTPKHLITATGQRVTLRCSPRSGDLSVYWYQQSLDQGLQFLIQYYNGEERAKGNILERFSAQQFPDLHSELNLSSLELGDSALYFCASSRSTDTQYFGPGTRLTVL.

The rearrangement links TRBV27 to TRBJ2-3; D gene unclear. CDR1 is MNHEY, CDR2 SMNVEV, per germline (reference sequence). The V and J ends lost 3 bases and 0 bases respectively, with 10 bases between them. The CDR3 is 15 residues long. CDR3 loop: CASSFVQESTDTQYF. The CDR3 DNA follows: TGTGCCAGCAGTTTTGTTCAGGAAAGCACAGATACGCAGTATTTT.

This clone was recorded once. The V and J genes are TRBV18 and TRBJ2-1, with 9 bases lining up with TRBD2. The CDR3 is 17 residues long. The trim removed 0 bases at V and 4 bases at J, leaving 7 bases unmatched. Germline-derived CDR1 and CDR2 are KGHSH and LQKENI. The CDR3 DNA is TGTGCCAGCTCACCACCTAGCGGGAGTCGGTTGTACAATGAGCAGTTCTTC. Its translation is CASSPPSGSRLYNEQFF.

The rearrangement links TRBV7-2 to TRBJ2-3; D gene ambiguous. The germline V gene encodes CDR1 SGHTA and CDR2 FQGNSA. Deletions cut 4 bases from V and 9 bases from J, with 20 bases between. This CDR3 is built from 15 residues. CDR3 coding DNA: TGTGCCAGCAGCTCCAAATCCCATAGCATCGGCACGCAGTATTTT. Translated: CASSSKSHSIGTQYF.

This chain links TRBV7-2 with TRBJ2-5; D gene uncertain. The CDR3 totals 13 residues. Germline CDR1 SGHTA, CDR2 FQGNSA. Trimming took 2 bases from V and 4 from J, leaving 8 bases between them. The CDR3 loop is CASSLNSGETQYF. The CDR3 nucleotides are TGTGCCAGCAGCTTAAATTCGGGAGAGACCCAGTACTTC. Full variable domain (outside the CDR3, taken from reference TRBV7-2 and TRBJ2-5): GAGVSQSPSNKVTEKGKDVELRCDPISGHTALYWYRQSLGQGLEFLIYFQGNSAPDKSGLPSDRFSAERTGGSVSTLTIQRTQQEDSAVYLCASSLNSGETQYFGPGTRLLVL.

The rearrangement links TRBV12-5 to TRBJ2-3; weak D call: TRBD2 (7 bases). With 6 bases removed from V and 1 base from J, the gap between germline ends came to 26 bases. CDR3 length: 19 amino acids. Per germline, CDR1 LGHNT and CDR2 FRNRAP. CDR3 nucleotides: TGTGCTAGTGGCCGTCCCCGACAGGCCAGCGGGATCGGCACAGATACGCAGTATTTT. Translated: CASGRPRQASGIGTDTQYF. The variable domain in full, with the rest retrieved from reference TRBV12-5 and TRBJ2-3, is DARVTQTPRHKVTEMGQEVTMRCQPILGHNTVFWYRQTMMQGLELLAYFRNRAPLDDSGMPKDRFSAEMPDATLATLKIQPSEPRDSAVYFCASGRPRQASGIGTDTQYFGPGTRLTVL.

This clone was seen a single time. CDR3 in amino acids: CASSRAGGDTGELFF. CDR3 coding DNA: TGTGCCAGCAGTAGAGCGGGAGGGGACACCGGGGAGCTGTTTTTT. The chain links TRBV6-1 to TRBJ2-2, with TRBD2 matching 10 bases. With V trimmed by 5 bases and J by 3 bases, 3 bases remained unmatched. Germline V CDR1 and CDR2: MNHNS, SASEGT. This CDR3 has 15 amino acids.

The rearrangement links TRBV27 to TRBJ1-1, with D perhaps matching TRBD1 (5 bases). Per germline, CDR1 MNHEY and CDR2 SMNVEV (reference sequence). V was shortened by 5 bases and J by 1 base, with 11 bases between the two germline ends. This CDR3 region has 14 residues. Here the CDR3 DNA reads TGTGCCAGCAGTCCCTCCAGGGAGAACACTGAAGCTTTCTTT. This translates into CASSPSRENTEAFF.

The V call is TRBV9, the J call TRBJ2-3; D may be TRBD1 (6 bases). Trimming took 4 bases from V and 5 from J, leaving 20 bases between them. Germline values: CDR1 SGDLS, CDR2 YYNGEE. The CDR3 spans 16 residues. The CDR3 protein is CASSIKTGRLRDTQYF. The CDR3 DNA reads TGTGCCAGCAGCATAAAGACAGGTCGTCTCCGAGATACGCAGTATTTT. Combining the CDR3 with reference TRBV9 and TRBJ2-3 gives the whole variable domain DSGVTQTPKHLITATGQRVTLRCSPRSGDLSVYWYQQSLDQGLQFLIQYYNGEERAKGNILERFSAQQFPDLHSELNLSSLELGDSALYFCASSIKTGRLRDTQYFGPGTRLTVL.

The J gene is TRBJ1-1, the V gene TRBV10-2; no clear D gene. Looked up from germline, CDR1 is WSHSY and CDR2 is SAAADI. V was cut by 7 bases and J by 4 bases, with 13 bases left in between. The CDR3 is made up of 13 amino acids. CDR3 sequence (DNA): TGCGCCAGCACCCCGTTACAGAGCACTGAAGCTTTCTTT. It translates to CASTPLQSTEAFF.

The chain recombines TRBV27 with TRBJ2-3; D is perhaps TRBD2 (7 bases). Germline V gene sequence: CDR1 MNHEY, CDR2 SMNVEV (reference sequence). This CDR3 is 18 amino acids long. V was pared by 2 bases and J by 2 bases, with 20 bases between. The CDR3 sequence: CASSLTGGTRGHTDTQYF. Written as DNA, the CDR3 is TGTGCCAGCAGTTTAACGGGGGGTACCCGGGGGCACACAGATACGCAGTATTTT.

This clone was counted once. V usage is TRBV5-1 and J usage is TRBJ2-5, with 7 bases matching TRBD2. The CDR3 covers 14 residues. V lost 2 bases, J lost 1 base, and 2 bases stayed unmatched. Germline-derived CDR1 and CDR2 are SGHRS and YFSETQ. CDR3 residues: CASSLTSAQETQYF. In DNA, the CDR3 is TGCGCCAGCAGCTTAACTAGCGCCCAAGAGACCCAGTACTTC.

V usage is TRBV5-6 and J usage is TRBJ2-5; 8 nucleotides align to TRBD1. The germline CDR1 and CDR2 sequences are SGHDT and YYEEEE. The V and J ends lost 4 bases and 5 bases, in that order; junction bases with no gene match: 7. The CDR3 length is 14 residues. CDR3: CASSTDRDEETQYF. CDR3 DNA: TGTGCCAGCAGCACGGACAGGGATGAGGAGACCCAGTACTTC.

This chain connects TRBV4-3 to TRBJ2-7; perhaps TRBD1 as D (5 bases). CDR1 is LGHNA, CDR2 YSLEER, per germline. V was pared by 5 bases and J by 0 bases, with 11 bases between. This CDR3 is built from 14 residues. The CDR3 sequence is CASSDSKSSYEQYV. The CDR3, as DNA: TGCGCCAGCAGCGACAGCAAAAGCTCCTACGAGCAGTACGTC.

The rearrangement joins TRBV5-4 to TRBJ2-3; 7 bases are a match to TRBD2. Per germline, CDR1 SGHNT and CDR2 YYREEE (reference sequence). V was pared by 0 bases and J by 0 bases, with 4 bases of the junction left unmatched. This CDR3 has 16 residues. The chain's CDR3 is CASSLETSPSTDTQYF. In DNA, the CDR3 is TGTGCCAGCAGCTTGGAGACTAGCCCTAGCACAGATACGCAGTATTTT.

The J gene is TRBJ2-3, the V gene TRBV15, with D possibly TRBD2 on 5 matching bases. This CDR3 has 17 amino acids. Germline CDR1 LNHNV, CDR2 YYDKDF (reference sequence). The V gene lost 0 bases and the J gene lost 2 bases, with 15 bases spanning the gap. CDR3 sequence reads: CATSRDLSWENTDTQYF. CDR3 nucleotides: TGTGCCACCAGCAGAGATCTTTCGTGGGAGAACACAGATACGCAGTATTTT.

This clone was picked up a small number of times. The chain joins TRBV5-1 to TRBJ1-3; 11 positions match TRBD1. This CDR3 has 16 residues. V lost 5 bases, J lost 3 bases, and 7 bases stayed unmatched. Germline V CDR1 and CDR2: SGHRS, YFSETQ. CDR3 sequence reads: CASRPWTGGFGNTIYF. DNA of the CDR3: TGCGCCAGCAGACCATGGACAGGGGGCTTTGGAAACACCATATATTTT.

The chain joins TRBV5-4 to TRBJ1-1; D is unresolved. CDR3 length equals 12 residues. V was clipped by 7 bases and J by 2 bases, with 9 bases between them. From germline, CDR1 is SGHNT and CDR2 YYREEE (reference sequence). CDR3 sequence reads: CASPGSNTEAFF. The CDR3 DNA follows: TGTGCCAGCCCGGGAAGTAACACTGAAGCTTTCTTT.

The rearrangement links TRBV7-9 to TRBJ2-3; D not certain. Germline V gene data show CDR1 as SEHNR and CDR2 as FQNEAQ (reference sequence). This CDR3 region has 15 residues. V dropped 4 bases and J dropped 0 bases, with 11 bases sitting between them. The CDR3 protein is CASSSLGSSTDTQYF. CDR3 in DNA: TGTGCCAGCAGCTCCCTCGGGTCTAGCACAGATACGCAGTATTTT.

The CDR3 bases are TGTGCCAGCAGCCCCGGACAGGGATCAAAACTTAACTATGGCTACACCTTC. The encoded protein is CASSPGQGSKLNYGYTF. This chain links TRBV7-8 with TRBJ1-2, with 8 bases fitting TRBD1. The CDR3 is 17 amino acids. CDR1 is SGHVS and CDR2 is FQNEAQ in the germline V gene. Losses at the gene ends were 5 bases for V and 1 base for J; bases not matched to a gene: 12.

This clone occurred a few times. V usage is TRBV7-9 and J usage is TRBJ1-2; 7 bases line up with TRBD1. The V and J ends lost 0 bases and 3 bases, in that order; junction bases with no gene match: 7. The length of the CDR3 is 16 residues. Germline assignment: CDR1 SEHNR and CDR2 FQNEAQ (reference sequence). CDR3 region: CASSLAGAGGYYGYTF. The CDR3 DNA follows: TGTGCCAGCAGCTTAGCGGGCGCAGGGGGGTACTATGGCTACACCTTC.